The following is a T cell receptor beta chain sequence with its context. The data stem from a study of blood T cell repertoires in COVID-19. Study-level background: The origin of the acute and convalescent COVID-19 samples was the United States, Italy and Spain. T cells, B-cell-depleted T cells, or PBMCs supplied cDNA or gDNA.

Per the original data handling: For nucleated cells, counts were estimated from reference gene primer amplification. Profiling relied on immunoSEQ multiplex PCR, and the TCRdb table lists in-frame clones only, not all of them. Clonal size and the V and J genes are those of that table, whereas D and trimming came from the DNA. Of about 90,000 clones in the sample, roughly 90% were seen once. Trimming removed 2 bases from V and 0 bases from J; junction bases left unmatched: 9. Germline loops: CDR1 SGHRS, CDR2 YFSETQ. The CDR3 runs 19 residues. The rearrangement joins TRBV5-1 to TRBJ2-3; 13 nucleotides agree with TRBD2. This receptor was identified in a man in his forties or fifties with COVID-19, enrolled during active disease. Sample: peripheral blood. Written as DNA, the CDR3 is TGCGCCAGCAGCTTACGGGGACTAGCGGGGTTAACTAGCACAGATACGCAGTATTTT. Its translation: CASSLRGLAGLTSTDTQYF.